These 20 T cell receptor beta chains came from one sample sequenced in a study of cytomegalovirus exposure and HLA in healthy donors. The PCR was carried out with 60 Vbeta primers and 13 Jbeta primers. Sequencing was performed with immunoSEQ multiplex PCR; in TCRdb, only in-frame clones are kept and a portion is missing. The table has 110,000 to 150,000 clones, about 77% seen once. The specimen was PBMCs. Source of these receptors: a male donor in good health and CMV-seronegative.

This rearrangement joins TRBV4-1 to TRBJ1-5; 9 nucleotides match TRBD1. Germline V gene data show CDR1 as MGHRA and CDR2 as YSYEKL. With V trimmed by 2 bases and J by 2 bases, 7 bases remained unmatched. The CDR3 is made up of 17 amino acids. DNA for the CDR3: TGCGCCAGCAGCCAACTAACAGGGGGCGAAGGCAATCAGCCCCAGCATTTT. It specifies CASSQLTGGEGNQPQHF.

The V call is TRBV27, the J call TRBJ1-1, with 7 bases that match TRBD1. This CDR3 spans 14 amino acids. CDR1 is MNHEY and CDR2 is SMNVEV in the germline V gene (reference sequence). Trimming at V came to 3 bases and at J to 2 bases, leaving 3 bases not matched to a gene. The CDR3, as DNA: TGTGCCAGCAGTTTCGGACAGGCCAACACTGAAGCTTTCTTT. Residues: CASSFGQANTEAFF.

The rearrangement uses TRBV6-6 and TRBJ1-1; D is perhaps TRBD1 (5 bases). V dropped 2 bases and J dropped 3 bases, with 7 bases sitting between them. Germline V lookup: CDR1 MNHNY, CDR2 SVGAGI (reference sequence). The CDR3 consists of 13 residues. The CDR3 DNA follows: TGTGCCAGCAGTTACGCGGGGGACACTGAAGCTTTCTTT. As protein: CASSYAGDTEAFF.

In this sample, this clone turned up a few times. The chain uses TRBV6-1 and TRBJ2-3, with TRBD2 matching 11 bases. The CDR3 runs 15 residues. Germline V lookup: CDR1 MNHNS, CDR2 SASEGT. The junction had 3 bases not matched to a gene; V was cut back by 1 base and J by 6 bases. CDR3 sequence reads: CASSEVSGGADTQYF. In DNA, the CDR3 is TGTGCCAGCAGTGAAGTTAGCGGGGGGGCCGATACGCAGTATTTT.

The rearrangement links TRBV7-3 to TRBJ2-1; 8 bases line up with TRBD2. CDR1 and CDR2 from the germline V gene are SGHTA and FQGTGA. This CDR3 region has 16 residues. V dropped 5 bases and J dropped 3; count of bases not matched to a gene: 9. The CDR3 coding sequence is TGTGCCAGCAGCCCGCCGGGGACTAGGGGCTACAATGAGCAGTTCTTC. This gives the protein CASSPPGTRGYNEQFF.

The chain joins TRBV2 to TRBJ1-1; 7 bases fit TRBD1. With V trimmed by 6 bases and J by 1 base, 8 bases remained unmatched. The CDR3 has 15 amino acids. Germline V gene lookup returns CDR1 SNHLY and CDR2 FYNNEI. Here the CDR3 reads CASRPEGAGNTEAFF. The CDR3 DNA sequence: TGTGCCAGCAGACCAGAGGGGGCCGGGAACACTGAAGCTTTCTTT.

V gene TRBV14 combines with J gene TRBJ1-6; TRBD1 agrees at 7 bases. This CDR3 is 12 amino acids long. Germline V lookup: CDR1 SGHDN, CDR2 FVKESK. Unmatched junction bases numbered 6, after V lost 9 bases and J lost 10 bases. The CDR3 reads CASGQVDSPLHF. CDR3 DNA sequence: TGTGCCAGTGGACAGGTCGACTCACCCCTCCACTTT.

Only one count was recorded for this clone. The V gene is TRBV9, the J gene TRBJ1-1; TRBD1 agrees at 9 bases. V trimming: 4 bases; J trimming: 4 bases; junction bases outside the gene matches: 5. CDR3 length equals 14 residues. Germline V lookup: CDR1 SGDLS, CDR2 YYNGEE. The chain's CDR3 is CASSPGTGSTEAFF. CDR3 bases: TGTGCCAGCAGCCCTGGGACAGGGAGCACTGAAGCTTTCTTT.

This chain connects TRBV7-2 to TRBJ2-4; 7 bases fit TRBD1. V trimming: 6 bases; J trimming: 3 bases; junction bases outside the gene matches: 11. CDR3 length equals 16 residues. The germline CDR1 and CDR2 sequences are SGHTA and FQGNSA. The DNA for the CDR3 is TGTGCCAGCAGTACCCGACAGGGACGAGGCAAAAACATTCAGTACTTC. This gives the protein CASSTRQGRGKNIQYF.

This clone was observed a single time. J is TRBJ1-1 and V is TRBV11-2; 8 nucleotides align to TRBD1. Losses at the gene ends were 5 bases for V and 9 bases for J; bases not matched to a gene: 14. CDR1 is SGHAT and CDR2 is FQNNGV in the germline V gene. The length of the CDR3 is 15 residues. The CDR3 region is CASSHQTTGAAQAFF. CDR3 coding DNA: TGTGCCAGCAGCCATCAGACGACAGGGGCCGCTCAAGCTTTCTTT.

This clone is a singleton in its sample. A read error may account for a junction end that differs from germline. This chain connects TRBV11-1 to TRBJ2-4, with 7 bases aligning to TRBD1. The length of the CDR3 is 17 residues. Germline CDR1 reads SGHAT; CDR2 reads FQDESV (reference sequence). CDR3 sequence (DNA): TGTGCCAGCAGCCCAAATGGGGCAGGGGGACCCAAAAACAGTCAGTACTTC. Translating it yields CASSPNGAGGPKNSQYF.

J is TRBJ2-2 and V is TRBV7-9, with D tentatively TRBD1 (5 bases). Looked up from germline, CDR1 is SEHNR and CDR2 is FQNEAQ (reference sequence). V was trimmed by 2 bases and J by 0 bases, leaving 7 bases between them. This CDR3 spans 15 amino acids. Here the CDR3 reads CASSLPGSNTGELFF. CDR3 in DNA: TGTGCCAGCAGCTTACCAGGGTCGAACACCGGGGAGCTGTTTTTT.

The gene calls are TRBV7-8 and TRBJ2-7; D is perhaps TRBD1 (6 bases). CDR3 size: 15 residues. Germline CDR1 reads SGHVS; CDR2 reads FQNEAQ. V was cut by 7 bases and J by 4 bases, with 20 bases left in between. The CDR3 sequence: CASKPFRDTVYEQYF. The CDR3 DNA reads as TGTGCCAGCAAACCTTTCCGGGACACAGTTTACGAGCAGTACTTC.

Note on this clone: Different DNA sequences within this sample yield the same CDR3. V gene TRBV9 combines with J gene TRBJ2-3; 8 bases are a match to TRBD1. The CDR3 is 15 residues long. Germline CDR1 reads SGDLS; CDR2 reads YYNGEE. J was trimmed by 0 bases and V by 2 bases; bases with no gene match: 2. The CDR3 spells CASSVGTGSTDTQYF. The CDR3 coding sequence is TGTGCCAGCAGCGTCGGGACAGGAAGCACAGATACGCAGTATTTT.

In DNA form, the CDR3 reads TGTGCCAGCAGTTTCACTCAGGGGGTCTTCTACGAGCAGTACTTC. Its protein product is CASSFTQGVFYEQYF. The chain recombines TRBV28 with TRBJ2-7; 7 bases are a match to TRBD1. Per the germline V gene, CDR1 is MDHEN and CDR2 is SYDVKM. The CDR3 is made up of 15 amino acids. The V segment lost 3 bases and the J segment 3 bases; nucleotides outside the gene matches: 8. Together with reference TRBV28 and TRBJ2-7, the CDR3 gives the full variable domain: DVKVTQSSRYLVKRTGEKVFLECVQDMDHENMFWYRQDPGLGLRLIYFSYDVKMKEKGDIPEGYSVSREKKERFSLILESASTNQTSMYLCASSFTQGVFYEQYFGPGTRLTVT.

The chain couples TRBV15 to TRBJ2-5; 7 positions agree with TRBD1. This CDR3 contains 16 residues. Looked up from germline, CDR1 is LNHNV and CDR2 is YYDKDF (reference sequence). Trimming took 8 bases from V and 11 from J; bases not matched to a gene: 23. This chain's CDR3 is CATGEGVGGARPQQYF. The CDR3, as DNA: TGTGCCACCGGGGAAGGGGTAGGGGGCGCACGTCCCCAGCAGTACTTC.

This chain uses TRBV6-4 with TRBJ1-1; no reliable D call. V lost 6 bases to trimming and J lost 0 bases, with 11 bases between them. CDR1 is MRHNA, CDR2 SNTAGT, per germline. The CDR3 runs 14 residues. The CDR3 sequence: CASSPRAVNTEAFF. In DNA form, the CDR3 reads TGTGCCAGCAGCCCCAGAGCGGTGAACACTGAAGCTTTCTTT.

The genes are TRBV5-8 and TRBJ2-7; perhaps TRBD1 as D (6 bases). Trimming took off 1 base at V and 2 bases at J, with 10 bases between the two ends. Germline V lookup: CDR1 SGHTS, CDR2 YDEGEE. This CDR3 region has 14 residues. CDR3 residues: CASSLRDITYEQYF. The CDR3 DNA reads TGTGCCAGCAGCTTGAGGGACATCACCTACGAGCAGTACTTC.

The chain has TRBV7-2 and TRBJ2-3, with D possibly TRBD2 on 7 matching bases. The V end was cut by 5 bases, the J end by 4 bases, with 19 bases between. Germline CDR1 is SGHTA and CDR2 is FQGNSA. The CDR3 extends over 16 amino acids. The CDR3 loop reads CASSPRVGGPPDTQYF. CDR3 nucleotide sequence: TGTGCCAGCAGCCCGAGGGTGGGGGGGCCCCCAGATACGCAGTATTTT.

This clone was observed a handful of times. The V and J genes are TRBV4-3 and TRBJ2-1; 8 bases agree with TRBD1. Losses at the gene ends were 1 base for V and 9 bases for J; bases not matched to a gene: 8. The CDR3 runs 15 residues. CDR1 is LGHNA, CDR2 YSLEER, per germline. The CDR3 loop reads CASSQVDRGSGEQFF. The CDR3 nucleotides read TGCGCCAGCAGCCAAGTCGACAGGGGTTCCGGTGAGCAGTTCTTC.